This T cell receptor (beta chain) was profiled in a study of cytomegalovirus exposure and HLA in healthy donors. Germline trimming cut 3 bases from V and 7 bases from J; bases unmatched to any gene: 9. CDR1 is SGDLS, CDR2 YYNGEE, per germline. This CDR3 contains 14 residues. 60 Vbeta and 13 Jbeta primers were used in PCR. The data were produced by immunoSEQ multiplex PCR, yet TCRdb's version contains in-frame clones alone and is incomplete. The table records about 150,000 clones, roughly three quarters of them present only once. This clone was seen a handful of times. This receptor was obtained from a man between 25 and 39 years old in good health and CMV-seropositive. Source material: PBMCs. This chain joins TRBV9 and TRBJ1-2, with 7 nucleotides matching TRBD1. In DNA form, the CDR3 reads TGTGCCAGCAGCGGGGACAGCCGGTGGGCTGGCTACACCTTC. This gives the protein CASSGDSRWAGYTF. Complete variable domain (other parts from reference TRBV9 and TRBJ1-2): DSGVTQTPKHLITATGQRVTLRCSPRSGDLSVYWYQQSLDQGLQFLIQYYNGEERAKGNILERFSAQQFPDLHSELNLSSLELGDSALYFCASSGDSRWAGYTFGSGTRLTVV.